This T cell receptor (beta chain) was identified in a study of blood T cells in healthy people across ages. The wider study: In model experiments, template switching was able to capture about one barcoded beta molecule for every two T cells that were present.

Next came a second PCR, run for about 6 to 11 cycles, which used a sample-barcoded 5' primer along with a J-beta primer mix. TCRdb reanalysed the 5' RACE reads using MiXCR and keeps one entry per CDR3 protein. The sample has hundreds of thousands of distinct CDR3 sequences; around 25% are singletons. Deletions cut 6 bases from V and 3 bases from J, with 11 bases between. Germline V gene lookup returns CDR1 SGHVS and CDR2 FQNEAQ. The CDR3 is made up of 13 amino acids. Total RNA, at least 5.5 micrograms per sample, came from PBMCs. Another study also made use of these data, one on T cells of mothers and their children. This second report adds: Slightly higher overlap, not significant, was seen in related mother-child pairs than in unrelated pairs.

The gene calls are TRBV7-8 and TRBJ1-1, with D possibly being TRBD1 (5 bases). The TCR comes from a boy younger than 18 in good health. Source material: blood. The CDR3 loop is CASRRTQDTEAFF. The CDR3 DNA reads as TGTGCCAGCAGGCGGACACAAGACACTGAAGCTTTCTTT.